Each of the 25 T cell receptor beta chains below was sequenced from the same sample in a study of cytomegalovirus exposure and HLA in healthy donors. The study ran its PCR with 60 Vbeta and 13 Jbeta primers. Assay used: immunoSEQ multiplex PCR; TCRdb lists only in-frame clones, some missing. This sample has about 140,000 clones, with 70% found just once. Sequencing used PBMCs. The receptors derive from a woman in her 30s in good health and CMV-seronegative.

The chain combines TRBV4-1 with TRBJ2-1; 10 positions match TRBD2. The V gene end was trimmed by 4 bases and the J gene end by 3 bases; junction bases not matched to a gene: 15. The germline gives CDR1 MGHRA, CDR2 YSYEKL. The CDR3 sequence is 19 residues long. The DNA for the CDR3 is TGCGCCAGCAGCCGATCGACTAGCGGGCGTGGCGGGGGCTACAATGAGCAGTTCTTC. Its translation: CASSRSTSGRGGGYNEQFF.

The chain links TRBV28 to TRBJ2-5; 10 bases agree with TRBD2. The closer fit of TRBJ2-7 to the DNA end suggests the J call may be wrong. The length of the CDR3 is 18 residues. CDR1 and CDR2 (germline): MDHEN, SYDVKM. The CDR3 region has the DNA TGTGCCAGCAGCCCAAATAGCGGGAGGAACCCCGGCTCCTACGAGCAGTACTTC. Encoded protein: CASSPNSGRNPGSYEQYF.

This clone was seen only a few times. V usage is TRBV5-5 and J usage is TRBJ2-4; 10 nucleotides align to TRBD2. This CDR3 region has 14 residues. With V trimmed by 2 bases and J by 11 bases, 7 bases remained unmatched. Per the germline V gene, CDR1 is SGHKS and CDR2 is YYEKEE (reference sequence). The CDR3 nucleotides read TGTGCCAGCAGCTTTACTAGCGGGAACGCTCTTCAGTACTTC. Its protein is CASSFTSGNALQYF.

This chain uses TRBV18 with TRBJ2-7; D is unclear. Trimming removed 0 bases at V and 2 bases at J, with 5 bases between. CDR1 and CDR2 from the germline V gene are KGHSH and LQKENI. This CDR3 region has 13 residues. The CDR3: CASSPPGAYEQYF. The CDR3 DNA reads TGTGCCAGCTCACCACCCGGAGCCTACGAGCAGTACTTC.

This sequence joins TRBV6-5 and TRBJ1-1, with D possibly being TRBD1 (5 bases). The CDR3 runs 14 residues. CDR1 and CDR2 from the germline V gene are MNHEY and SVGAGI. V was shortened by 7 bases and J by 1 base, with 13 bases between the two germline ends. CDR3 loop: CASMRPGWNTEAFF. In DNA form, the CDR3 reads TGTGCCAGCATGAGGCCAGGGTGGAACACTGAAGCTTTCTTT.

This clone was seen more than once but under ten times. The CDR3 DNA reads as TGCGCCAGCAGCCATGTTGGACAGGGAGTCACTGAAGCTTTCTTT. Residues: CASSHVGQGVTEAFF. The chain carries TRBV4-1 and TRBJ1-1; 8 bases match TRBD1. This CDR3 has 15 amino acids. V lost 3 bases to trimming and J lost 4 bases; unmatched junction nucleotides: 7. The germline V gene has CDR1 MGHRA and CDR2 YSYEKL.

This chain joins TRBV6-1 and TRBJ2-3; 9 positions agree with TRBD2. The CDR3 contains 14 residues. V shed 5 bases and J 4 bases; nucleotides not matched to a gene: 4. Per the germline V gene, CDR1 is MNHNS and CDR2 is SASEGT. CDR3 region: CASSTAGGPDTQYF. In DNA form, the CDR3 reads TGTGCCAGCAGTACAGCGGGAGGCCCAGATACGCAGTATTTT.

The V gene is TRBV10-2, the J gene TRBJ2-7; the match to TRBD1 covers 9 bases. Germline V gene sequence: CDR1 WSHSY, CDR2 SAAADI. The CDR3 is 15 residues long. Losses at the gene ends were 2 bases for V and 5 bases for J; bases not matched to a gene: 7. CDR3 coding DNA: TGCGCCAGCAGTGAGCCAGGGGACAGGGTCCACGAGCAGTACGTC. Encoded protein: CASSEPGDRVHEQYV.

The CDR3 sequence is CASRGLVGVDTQYF. DNA of the CDR3: TGTGCCAGCAGGGGGCTAGTCGGCGTCGATACGCAGTATTTT. V is TRBV11-2 and J is TRBJ2-3; a weak D match, TRBD1 (5 bases). Germline V gives CDR1 SGHAT, CDR2 FQNNGV. The CDR3 has 14 amino acids. The ends were cut back, 6 bases at V and 6 bases at J, with 16 bases in the middle. The variable domain in full, with the rest retrieved from reference TRBV11-2 and TRBJ2-3, is EAGVAQSPRYKIIEKRQSVAFWCNPISGHATLYWYQQILGQGPKLLIQFQNNGVVDDSQLPKDRFSAERLKGVDSTLKIQPAKLEDSAVYLCASRGLVGVDTQYFGPGTRLTVL.

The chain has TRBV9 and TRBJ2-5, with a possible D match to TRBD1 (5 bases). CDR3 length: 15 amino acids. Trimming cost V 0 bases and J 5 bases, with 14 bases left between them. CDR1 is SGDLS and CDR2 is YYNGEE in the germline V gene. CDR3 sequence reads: CASSVGPGMTETQYF. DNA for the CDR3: TGTGCCAGCAGCGTAGGTCCAGGGATGACGGAGACCCAGTACTTC.

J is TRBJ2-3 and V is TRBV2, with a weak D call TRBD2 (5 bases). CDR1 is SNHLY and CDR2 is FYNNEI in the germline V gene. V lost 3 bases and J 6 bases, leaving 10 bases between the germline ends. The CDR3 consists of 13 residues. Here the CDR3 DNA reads TGTGCCAGCAGTGACGGGGTGGCGGATACGCAGTATTTT. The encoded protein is CASSDGVADTQYF.

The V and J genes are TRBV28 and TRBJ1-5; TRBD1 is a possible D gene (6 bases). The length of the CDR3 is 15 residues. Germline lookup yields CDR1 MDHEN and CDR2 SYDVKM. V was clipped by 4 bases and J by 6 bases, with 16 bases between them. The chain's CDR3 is CASSSAQGIGQPQHF. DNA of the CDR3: TGTGCCAGCAGTTCAGCCCAGGGGATAGGTCAGCCCCAGCATTTT.

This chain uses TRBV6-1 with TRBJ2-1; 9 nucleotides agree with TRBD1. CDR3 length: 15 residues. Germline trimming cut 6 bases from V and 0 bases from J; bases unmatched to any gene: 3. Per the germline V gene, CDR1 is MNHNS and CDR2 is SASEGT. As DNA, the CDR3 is TGTGCCAGCAGACCGACAGGGGGCTCCTACAATGAGCAGTTCTTC. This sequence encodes CASRPTGGSYNEQFF.

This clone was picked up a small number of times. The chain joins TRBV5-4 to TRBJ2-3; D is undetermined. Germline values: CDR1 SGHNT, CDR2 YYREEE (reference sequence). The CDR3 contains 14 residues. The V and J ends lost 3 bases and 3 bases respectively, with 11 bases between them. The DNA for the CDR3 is TGTGCCAGCAGCTCCTTGAGCGAAACAGATACGCAGTATTTT. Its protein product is CASSSLSETDTQYF.

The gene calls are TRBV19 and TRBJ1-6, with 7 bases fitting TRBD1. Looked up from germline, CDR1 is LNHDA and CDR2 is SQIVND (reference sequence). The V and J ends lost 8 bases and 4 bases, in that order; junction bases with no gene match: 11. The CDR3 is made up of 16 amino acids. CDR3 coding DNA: TGTGCCAGTCGTCGTACAGGGGCCCTTTATAATTCACCCCTCCACTTT. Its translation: CASRRTGALYNSPLHF.

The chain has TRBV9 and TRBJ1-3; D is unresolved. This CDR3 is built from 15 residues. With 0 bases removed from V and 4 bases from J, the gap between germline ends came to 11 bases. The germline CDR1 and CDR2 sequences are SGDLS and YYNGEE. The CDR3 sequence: CASSVEQQPGNTIYF. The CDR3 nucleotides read TGTGCCAGCAGCGTAGAACAGCAGCCAGGAAACACCATATATTTT.

The CDR3 coding sequence is TGTGCCAGCTCACCAGCCGGCAGGTACGAGCAGTACGTC. It is translated as CASSPAGRYEQYV. The gene calls are TRBV18 and TRBJ2-7; D call uncertain. From germline, CDR1 is KGHSH and CDR2 LQKENI. V lost 2 bases, J lost 4 bases, and 9 bases lay in between. The CDR3 extends over 13 amino acids.

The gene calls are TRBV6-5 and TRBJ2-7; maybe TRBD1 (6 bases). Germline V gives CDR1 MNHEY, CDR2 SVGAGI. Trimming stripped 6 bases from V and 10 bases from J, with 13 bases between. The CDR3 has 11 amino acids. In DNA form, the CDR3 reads TGTGCCAGCAGAGCCAGGGGACAACAGTACTTC. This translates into CASRARGQQYF.

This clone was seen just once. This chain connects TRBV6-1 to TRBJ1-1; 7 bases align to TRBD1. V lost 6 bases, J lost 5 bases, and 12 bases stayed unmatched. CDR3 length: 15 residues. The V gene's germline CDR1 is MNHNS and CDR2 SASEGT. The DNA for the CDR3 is TGTGCCAGCAGCCCACTACAGGGGTCCCTAACTGAAGCTTTCTTT. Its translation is CASSPLQGSLTEAFF.

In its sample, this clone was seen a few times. This CDR3 reads CASSQVTGRGEKLFF. The CDR3 coding sequence is TGCGCCAGCAGCCAAGTGACAGGGCGGGGTGAAAAACTGTTTTTT. The rearrangement links TRBV4-1 to TRBJ1-4, with TRBD1 matching 7 bases. V was clipped by 1 base and J by 7 bases; unmatched bases: 6. In germline, CDR1 is MGHRA, CDR2 YSYEKL. The CDR3 consists of 15 residues.

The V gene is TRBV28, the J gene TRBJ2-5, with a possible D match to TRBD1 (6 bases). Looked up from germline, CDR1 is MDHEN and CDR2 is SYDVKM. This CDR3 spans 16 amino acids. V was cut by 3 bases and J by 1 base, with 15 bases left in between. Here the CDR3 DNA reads TGTGCCAGCAGTTTGGCTGGACAGACCTTCCAAGAGACCCAGTACTTC. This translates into CASSLAGQTFQETQYF.

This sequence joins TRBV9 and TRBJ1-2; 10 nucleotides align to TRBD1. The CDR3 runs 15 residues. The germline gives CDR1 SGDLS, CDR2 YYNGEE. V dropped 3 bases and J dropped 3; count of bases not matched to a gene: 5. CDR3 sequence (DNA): TGTGCCAGCAGCGGGGGGACAGGGGACGACTATGGCTACACCTTC. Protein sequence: CASSGGTGDDYGYTF.

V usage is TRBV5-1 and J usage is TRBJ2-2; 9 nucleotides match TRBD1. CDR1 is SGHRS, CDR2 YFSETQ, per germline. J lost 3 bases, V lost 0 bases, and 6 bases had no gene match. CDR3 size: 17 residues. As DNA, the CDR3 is TGCGCCAGCAGCTTGGGGCCGGGACAGGGAGACACCGGGGAGCTGTTTTTT. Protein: CASSLGPGQGDTGELFF.

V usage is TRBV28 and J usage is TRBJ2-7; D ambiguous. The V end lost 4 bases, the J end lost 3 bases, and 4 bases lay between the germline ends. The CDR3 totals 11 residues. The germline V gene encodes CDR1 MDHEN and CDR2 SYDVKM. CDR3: CASSSNYEQYV. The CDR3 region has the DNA TGTGCCAGCAGTTCAAACTACGAGCAGTACGTC.

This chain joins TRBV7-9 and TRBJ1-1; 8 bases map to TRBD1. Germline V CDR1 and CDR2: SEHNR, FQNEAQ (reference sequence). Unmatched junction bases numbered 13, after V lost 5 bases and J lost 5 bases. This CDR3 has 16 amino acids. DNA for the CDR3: TGTGCCAGCAGCGCTGGGACAGGAGTTAATACGACTGAAGCTTTCTTT. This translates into CASSAGTGVNTTEAFF.